The clone carrying this TCR beta chain was counted at least ten times. Its antigen remains unknown. TCRdb analysed the 5' RACE reads with MiXCR anew, one entry per CDR3 protein. In the table there are 110,000 to 150,000 distinct CDR3 sequences, about 7% of which are singletons. Germline assignment: CDR1 WSHSY and CDR2 SAAADI. Unmatched junction bases numbered 5, after V lost 6 bases and J lost 2 bases. This CDR3 region has 16 residues. This record comes from a study of T cells after yellow fever vaccination. General study results and limits: When the response was secondary, it was weaker but reached its peak faster, day 5 versus 15. It was a small share of clonotypes that appeared in both CD4 and CD8 compartments. Sorted repertoires could include abundant contaminating clonotypes from bulk cells.

Sequencing used CD4+ T cells sorted from PBMCs, obtained 10 days after the yellow fever booster vaccination. V and J are TRBV10-2 and TRBJ2-3; TRBD2 matches at 13 bases. This sequence originates from a man in his thirties or forties who received the YFV17D yellow fever vaccine. CDR3 sequence (DNA): TGCGCCAGCAGGGGACTAGCGGGACCTGACACAGATACGCAGTATTTT. Amino acids: CASRGLAGPDTDTQYF.